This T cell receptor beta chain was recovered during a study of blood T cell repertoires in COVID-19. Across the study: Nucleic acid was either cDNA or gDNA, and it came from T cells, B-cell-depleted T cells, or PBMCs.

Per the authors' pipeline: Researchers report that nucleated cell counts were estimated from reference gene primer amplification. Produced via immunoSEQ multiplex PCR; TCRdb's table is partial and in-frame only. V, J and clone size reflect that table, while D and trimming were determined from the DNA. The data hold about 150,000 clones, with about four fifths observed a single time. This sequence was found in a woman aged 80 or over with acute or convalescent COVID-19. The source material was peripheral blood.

Here the CDR3 reads CASSEPGHTNEKLFF. CDR3 DNA sequence: TGTGCCAGCAGTGAACCTGGACACACTAATGAAAAACTGTTTTTT. This chain uses TRBV6-1 with TRBJ1-4, with D possibly TRBD1 on 5 matching bases. The CDR3 extends over 15 amino acids. CDR1 and CDR2 (germline): MNHNS, SASEGT. V was clipped by 2 bases and J by 2 bases, with 9 bases between them.